This T cell receptor beta chain was observed in a study of blood T cell repertoires in COVID-19. At the level of the study: There were acute and convalescent COVID-19 samples, and they came from the United States, Italy and Spain. Nucleic acid was either cDNA or gDNA, and it came from T cells, B-cell-depleted T cells, or PBMCs.

The V gene end was trimmed by 5 bases and the J gene end by 5 bases; junction bases not matched to a gene: 2. CDR1 is SGHVS and CDR2 is FQNEAQ in the germline V gene. The CDR3 contains 12 residues. Original processing methods: It was from reference gene primer amplification that nucleated cell counts were estimated. The data were produced by immunoSEQ multiplex PCR, yet TCRdb's version contains in-frame clones alone and is incomplete. V, J and clone size are taken as reported in that table, and D and trimming were inferred from the DNA itself. The data show about 160,000 clones, approximately 90% seen once.

This chain uses TRBV7-8 with TRBJ2-7, with 8 bases aligning to TRBD1. The sequenced material came from peripheral blood. The TCR originated in a woman aged 55-69 years with active or convalescent COVID-19. CDR3 in amino acids: CASSLTGDEQYF. The CDR3 bases are TGTGCCAGCAGCCTGACAGGGGACGAGCAGTACTTC. The complete variable domain, with remaining parts taken from reference TRBV7-8 and TRBJ2-7, reads GAGVSQSPRYKVAKRGQDVALRCDPISGHVSLFWYQQALGQGPEFLTYFQNEAQLDKSGLPSDRFFAERPEGSVSTLKIQRTQQEDSAVYLCASSLTGDEQYFGPGTRLTVT.